This T cell receptor (beta chain) was observed in a study of PD-1 blockade in mismatch repair-deficient tumors. Study background: Patients had more than ten mismatch repair-deficient cancer types, all previously treated and progressing.

Every patient had mismatch repair deficiency by PCR or immunohistochemistry. The data were produced by immunoSEQ multiplex PCR, yet TCRdb's version contains in-frame clones alone and is incomplete. The sample yields approximately 63,000 clones, approximately 88% seen once. V lost 6 bases to trimming and J lost 0 bases; unmatched junction nucleotides: 7. CDR1 is SNHLY, CDR2 FYNNEI, per germline. CDR3 size: 17 residues. Whole-study findings and limits: Tumor-resident clones, often absent from pretreatment blood, expanded after pembrolizumab and then contracted.

With respect to this clone: Antigen: not known.

This sequence originates from an adult with mismatch repair-deficient cancer. Sequences were derived from peripheral blood, sampled 52 weeks after starting pembrolizumab. This sequence joins TRBV2 and TRBJ2-1; 11 nucleotides match TRBD2. The CDR3 DNA follows: TGTGCCAGCAGGGCCGGGACTAGCGGCCTCTCCTACAATGAGCAGTTCTTC. This gives the protein CASRAGTSGLSYNEQFF.